A selection of T cell receptor beta chains follows, all from one sample in a study of T cell changes during pregnancy in multiple sclerosis. Assay: immunoSEQ multiplex PCR; the TCRdb copy retains only in-frame clones and omits some. The sample contains tens of thousands of clones, almost 95% of which appear only once. Specimen: peripheral blood. The receptors shown here come from a female donor with multiple sclerosis, enrolled in a pregnancy study. Each CDR3 is given with its conserved first and last residue. The order of the fields is clone size, J gene, V gene, D gene, CDR3 protein, CDR3 DNA. D genes are given only for firm matches. Some rows have no size entry. The others give once, few or many, or a class for an expanded clone.

>once|TRBJ1-4|TRBV28|-
CASSRRAGHEKLFF
TGTGCCAGCAGCCGAAGGGCTGGGCATGAAAAACTGTTTTTT
>-|TRBJ1-5|TRBV2|-
CASSEGRGQPQHF
TGTGCCAGCAGTGAGGGCAGGGGACAGCCCCAGCATTTT
>-|TRBJ2-3|TRBV7-2|TRBD2
CASSLVAGGPHTQYF
TGTGCCAGCAGCTTAGTAGCGGGAGGGCCCCATACGCAGTATTTT
>-|TRBJ2-3|TRBV7-3|TRBD2
CASSYLAGRFTDTQYF
TGTGCCAGCAGCTACCTAGCGGGAAGATTCACAGATACGCAGTATTTT
>-|TRBJ2-2|TRBV29-1|TRBD2
CSVALADTGELFF
TGCAGCGTTGCTCTAGCGGACACCGGGGAGCTGTTTTTT
>-|TRBJ2-5|TRBV6-7|TRBD1
CASSYTWTGSNQETQYF
TGTGCCAGCAGTTACACTTGGACAGGGTCTAATCAAGAGACCCAGTACTTC
>-|TRBJ1-3|TRBV30|-
CAWSVGLQRTGNTIYF
TGTGCCTGGAGTGTAGGGCTCCAACGGACTGGAAACACCATATATTTT
>-|TRBJ2-1|TRBV11-2|TRBD1
CASSSGTAIDYNEQFF
TGTGCCAGCAGCTCCGGGACAGCGATTGACTACAATGAGCAGTTCTTC
>-|TRBJ2-2|TRBV2|TRBD1
CASSPGTGTGELFF
TGTGCCAGCAGTCCCGGGACAGGGACCGGGGAGCTGTTTTTT
>-|TRBJ1-1|TRBV11-2|-
CASSLAIGNTEAFF
TGTGCCAGCAGCTTAGCAATTGGGAACACTGAAGCTTTCTTT
>-|TRBJ2-7|TRBV10-1|TRBD2
CASSGRTSGSYEQYF
TGCGCCAGCAGTGGCCGGACTAGCGGGAGTTACGAGCAGTACTTC
>once|TRBJ1-2|TRBV29-1|-
CSVEGLTYTF
TGCAGCGTTGAAGGCCTCACCTACACCTTC
>once|TRBJ2-7|TRBV28|-
CASSSGSEGLHEQYF
TGTGCCAGCAGTTCGGGGTCCGAGGGGTTGCACGAGCAGTACTTC
>-|TRBJ1-2|TRBV9|TRBD1
CASSARDRGVSNYGYTF
TGTGCCAGCAGCGCCCGTGACAGGGGAGTTTCTAACTATGGCTACACCTTC
>-|TRBJ1-1|TRBV19|-
CASSPRPKNTEAFF
TGTGCCAGTAGTCCTCGGCCCAAGAACACTGAAGCTTTCTTT
>-|TRBJ2-3|TRBV10-1|TRBD2
CASSESGGLAGGDTQYF
TGCGCCAGCAGTGAGTCCGGTGGGCTAGCGGGAGGAGATACGCAGTATTTT
>-|TRBJ1-1|TRBV18|-
CASSPTYRDNEAFF
TGTGCCAGCTCACCTACGTACAGGGACAATGAAGCTTTCTTT
>-|TRBJ2-2|TRBV5-4|-
CASSSTVNTGELFF
TGTGCCAGCAGTTCGACAGTCAACACCGGGGAGCTGTTTTTT
>-|TRBJ2-5|TRBV6-6|-
CASSYGRETQYF
TGTGCCAGCAGTTACGGCAGGGAGACCCAGTACTTC
>-|TRBJ2-7|TRBV19|-
CASTRGAGFNEQYF
TGTGCCAGTACCCGAGGGGCAGGGTTCAACGAGCAGTACTTC
>-|TRBJ2-7|TRBV10-3|TRBD2
CAISEWGKSGTSSYEQYF
TGTGCCATCAGTGAGTGGGGAAAGAGCGGGACCAGCTCCTACGAGCAGTACTTC
>-|TRBJ1-2|TRBV5-5|-
CASSLWGRLSNYGYTF
TGTGCCAGCAGCTTGTGGGGGAGACTTTCTAACTATGGCTACACCTTC
>few|TRBJ2-7|TRBV4-1|TRBD2
CASSQDGLAGVEQYF
TGCGCCAGCAGCCAAGATGGTCTAGCGGGAGTGGAGCAGTACTTC
>-|TRBJ2-3|TRBV7-6|-
CASSLPEGITQYF
TGTGCCAGCAGCTTACCGGAGGGAATTACGCAGTATTTT
>-|TRBJ1-1|TRBV11-2|-
CASSLDSQILNTEAFF
TGTGCCAGCAGCTTGGACAGCCAAATCTTGAACACTGAAGCTTTCTTT
>-|TRBJ2-7|TRBV6-1|-
CASSEAVFYEQYF
TGTGCCAGCAGTGAAGCGGTTTTCTACGAGCAGTACTTC
>-|TRBJ1-3|TRBV30|-
CAWGGGANSGNTIYF
TGTGCCTGGGGCGGTGGGGCGAACTCTGGAAACACCATATATTTT
>-|TRBJ2-6|TRBV5-1|TRBD1
CASSSGGHSGANVLTF
TGCGCCAGCAGCTCAGGGGGTCACTCTGGGGCCAACGTCCTGACTTTC